This TCR beta chain came from a study of response to subunit inactivated influenza vaccine. The germline V and J ends were trimmed by 3 bases and 6 bases, with 6 bases remaining between them. There are 12 residues in the CDR3. Germline values: CDR1 SGHTA, CDR2 FQGNSA. TCRdb recomputed calls from the RT-PCR reads with MiXCR, one row per CDR3 protein. The sample has about 540,000 distinct CDR3 sequences, roughly 15% seen once. Concerning this clonotype: Its specificity is not known.

Regarding the study as a whole: The authors proposed limited new T cell recruitment per seasonal influenza vaccination.

This clonotype was sampled from a man in his fifties who received an inactivated influenza vaccine. Sample: PBMCs from blood, taken approximately 13 days after vaccination. The rearrangement links TRBV7-2 to TRBJ2-1; no firm D call. CDR3 DNA sequence: TGTGCCAGCAGCTTTATAGCCAATGAGCAGTTCTTC. It yields the protein CASSFIANEQFF.